This T cell receptor beta chain was recovered during a study of metastatic and nonmetastatic thyroid tumors. Study overall: Repertoire data that came from the blood and tumor or nodule tissue of malignant and benign thyroid patients were compared.

This clone showed up many times. At one end the junction does not follow the germline gene, possibly because of a read error. As handled by the study authors: CDR3 was compared across clinicopathological groups, and the resulting differences were used to build a distant-metastasis classifier for papillary thyroid cancer. With MiXCR, TCRdb called clones anew from the PCR reads. TCRdb's processing, not the authors', yielded these V and J calls. Here the sample spans about 21,000 clones, about 11% being singletons. The germline CDR1 and CDR2 sequences are SSHAT and FNYEAQ (reference sequence). The CDR3 sequence is 15 residues long. Every patient underwent thyroid surgery untreated.

The genes are TRBV7-7 and TRBJ2-1, with 12 bases identical to TRBD2. Sequencing was done on a sample of blood. The TCR comes from a female donor with papillary thyroid cancer or a benign thyroid nodule (not recorded which). Some clones in this sample may be carry-over from other donors' samples. The CDR3 coding sequence is TGTGCTAGCAGCTCCACTAGCGGGGGGCAGAGTGAGCAGTTCTTC. Residues: CASSSTSGGQSEQFF. The variable domain in full, completed from reference TRBV7-7 and TRBJ2-1, reads GAGVSQSPRYKVTKRGQDVTLRCDPISSHATLYWYQQALGQGPEFLTYFNYEAQPDKSGLPSDRFSAERPEGSISTLTIQRTEQRDSAMYRCASSSTSGGQSEQFFGPGTRLTVL.